The 31 T cell receptor beta chains below come from one sample, sequenced in a study of control samples from healthy donors and cancer patients. Some clones are missing from TCRdb's copy, which holds only in-frame ones; the method was immunoSEQ multiplex PCR. Here the sample spans 150,000 or so clones, around nine tenths being singletons. Sequencing used blood. These receptors were obtained from a woman in her twenties or thirties in good health.

This chain links TRBV27 with TRBJ1-1; no definite D call. The germline gives CDR1 MNHEY, CDR2 SMNVEV (reference sequence). Trimming pared 3 bases from V and 2 bases from J, leaving 19 bases between. The CDR3 runs to 17 residues. Here the CDR3 DNA reads TGTGCCAGCAGTTTGAGCTCATTTTTTAGGGTAAACACTGAAGCTTTCTTT. Translated, it gives CASSLSSFFRVNTEAFF.

This chain joins TRBV13 and TRBJ1-1; TRBD1 is a possible D gene (5 bases). Germline CDR1 reads PRHDT; CDR2 reads FYEKMQ (reference sequence). The CDR3 runs to 13 residues. Between the trimmed V and J ends, which lost 4 bases and 1 base, there was a span of 7 bases. Here the CDR3 DNA reads TGTGCCAGCAGCTCCGGGGGGAACACTGAAGCTTTCTTT. Residues: CASSSGGNTEAFF.

As DNA, the CDR3 is TGTGCCAGCAGTTCCACACAGAACACTGAAGCTTTCTTT. Protein: CASSSTQNTEAFF. This chain links TRBV6-5 with TRBJ1-1; no clear D. This CDR3 spans 13 amino acids. The V gene's germline CDR1 is MNHEY and CDR2 SVGAGI. Deletions cut 4 bases from V and 1 base from J, with 7 bases between.

V gene TRBV14 combines with J gene TRBJ2-1; maybe TRBD2 (6 bases). From germline, CDR1 is SGHDN and CDR2 FVKESK. The length of the CDR3 is 15 residues. V was cut by 4 bases and J by 5 bases, with 15 bases left in between. The CDR3 DNA reads as TGTGCCAGCAGCCCAAGGTGGAGGGAACACAATGAGCAGTTCTTC. Translating gives CASSPRWREHNEQFF.

The rearrangement links TRBV28 to TRBJ1-3; 10 bases agree with TRBD1. CDR3 size: 17 residues. Trimming took 5 bases from V and 3 from J; bases not matched to a gene: 10. Germline V gene data show CDR1 as MDHEN and CDR2 as SYDVKM. The CDR3 DNA follows: TGTGCCAGCAGTCCGCTAACGGGACAGGGGTTTGGAAACACCATATATTTT. It encodes CASSPLTGQGFGNTIYF.

This chain connects TRBV27 to TRBJ2-7; D remains unclear. The CDR3 has 13 residues. V was shortened by 2 bases and J by 6 bases, with 11 bases between the two germline ends. Per the germline V gene, CDR1 is MNHEY and CDR2 is SMNVEV (reference sequence). The DNA for the CDR3 is TGTGCCAGCAGTTTAGGCGGATCCCGCGAGCAGTACTTC. This encodes CASSLGGSREQYF.

The J gene is TRBJ1-4, the V gene TRBV28; 12 bases match TRBD1. The germline CDR1 and CDR2 sequences are MDHEN and SYDVKM. This CDR3 contains 17 residues. The J segment lost 3 bases and the V segment lost 4 bases, leaving 6 bases of the junction unmatched. Written as DNA, the CDR3 is TGTGCCAGCAGTTCCCGGGACAGGGGGCTTGCTAATGAAAAACTGTTTTTT. This translates into CASSSRDRGLANEKLFF.

This chain uses TRBV27 with TRBJ1-4; D is unclear. With 3 bases removed from V and 8 bases from J, the gap between germline ends came to 13 bases. From germline, CDR1 is MNHEY and CDR2 SMNVEV (reference sequence). This CDR3 spans 14 amino acids. This CDR3 is CASSFRPLGEKLFF. CDR3 sequence (DNA): TGTGCCAGCAGTTTTCGGCCCCTGGGGGAAAAACTGTTTTTT.

The V call is TRBV6-1, the J call TRBJ1-5; 9 bases match TRBD1. V shed 2 bases and J 4 bases; nucleotides not matched to a gene: 9. CDR1 MNHNS and CDR2 SASEGT come from the germline V gene. The CDR3 is 17 residues long. The CDR3 reads CASSELRTGVPNQPQHF. CDR3 coding DNA: TGTGCCAGCAGTGAATTACGGACAGGGGTCCCGAATCAGCCCCAGCATTTT.

The chain has TRBV6-1 and TRBJ2-5; TRBD2 is a possible D gene (5 bases). The CDR3 is made up of 16 amino acids. Germline loops: CDR1 MNHNS, CDR2 SASEGT. The V end was cut by 0 bases, the J end by 2 bases, with 13 bases between. The CDR3 nucleotides are TGTGCCAGCAGTGAAGCTGCCGGGGTAGGGCAAGAGACCCAGTACTTC. Amino acid sequence: CASSEAAGVGQETQYF.

The chain employs TRBV4-1 and TRBJ2-7; D is uncertain. This CDR3 has 12 residues. Trimming stripped 1 base from V and 3 bases from J, with 4 bases between. Germline CDR1 MGHRA, CDR2 YSYEKL. The CDR3 reads CASSQAYYEQYF. DNA of the CDR3: TGCGCCAGCAGCCAAGCCTACTACGAGCAGTACTTC.

The rearrangement links TRBV29-1 to TRBJ2-3; D unresolved. Germline-derived CDR1 and CDR2 are SQVTM and ANQGSEA. The CDR3 is 13 residues long. The V and J ends lost 5 bases and 0 bases respectively, with 9 bases between them. The CDR3 bases are TGCAGCGTTTCAGGTGACAGCACAGATACGCAGTATTTT. Translating it yields CSVSGDSTDTQYF.

This clone was counted a single time. The gene calls are TRBV24-1 and TRBJ1-2; maybe TRBD1 (6 bases). The germline gives CDR1 KGHDR, CDR2 SFDVKD. This CDR3 has 17 residues. Trimming took 4 bases from V and 4 from J, leaving 21 bases between them. CDR3 nucleotides: TGTGCCACCAGTGAGAGCACGGGGGGGGCGACCGGCTATGGCTACACCTTC. It encodes CATSESTGGATGYGYTF.

This sequence joins TRBV5-4 and TRBJ1-1, with D hard to call. The CDR3 loop spans 16 amino acids. CDR1 is SGHNT and CDR2 is YYREEE in the germline V gene (reference sequence). The ends were cut back, 2 bases at V and 0 bases at J, with 14 bases in the middle. The CDR3 loop is CASSFRVTFMNTEAFF. The CDR3 DNA sequence: TGTGCCAGCAGCTTCCGGGTTACGTTCATGAACACTGAAGCTTTCTTT.

This clone came up a few times. The rearrangement uses TRBV4-1 and TRBJ1-3, with unresolved D. The CDR3 runs 14 residues. Germline assignment: CDR1 MGHRA and CDR2 YSYEKL. Trimming pared 2 bases from V and 6 bases from J, leaving 11 bases between. As DNA, the CDR3 is TGCGCCAGCAGCCAACCCCCTCGGGAAAACACCATATATTTT. Translation gives CASSQPPRENTIYF.

The gene calls are TRBV7-9 and TRBJ2-7; perhaps D is TRBD1 or TRBD2 (5 bases each). Trimming took off 3 bases at V and 3 bases at J, with 9 bases between the two ends. Germline-derived CDR1 and CDR2 are SEHNR and FQNEAQ (reference sequence). CDR3 size: 13 residues. The CDR3 sequence: CASSLGPFYEQYF. The CDR3 DNA reads TGTGCCAGCAGCTTGGGACCCTTCTACGAGCAGTACTTC.

The CDR3 region has the DNA TGTGCCAGCAGCTTAGGCGGGACTAGCGGTTACAATGAGCAGTTCTTC. Translated: CASSLGGTSGYNEQFF. The V call is TRBV13, the J call TRBJ2-1; 11 bases align to TRBD2. After removal of 0 bases from V and 4 bases from J, the junction contained 2 bases not matched to a gene. The CDR3 consists of 16 residues. Germline-derived CDR1 and CDR2 are PRHDT and FYEKMQ (reference sequence).

The chain links TRBV4-2 to TRBJ2-1; 8 positions agree with TRBD2. The V gene's germline CDR1 is LGHNA and CDR2 YNFKEQ. There are 17 residues in the CDR3. V shed 0 bases and J 3 bases; nucleotides not matched to a gene: 7. CDR3 protein: CASSQDPGRGIYNEQFF. The CDR3 coding sequence is TGTGCCAGCAGCCAAGATCCCGGGAGGGGAATCTACAATGAGCAGTTCTTC.

J is TRBJ2-3 and V is TRBV7-3; 11 bases agree with TRBD2. This CDR3 contains 16 residues. Trimming removed 5 bases from V and 1 base from J; junction bases left unmatched: 5. Per the germline V gene, CDR1 is SGHTA and CDR2 is FQGTGA. CDR3 sequence: CASSATSGSGTDTQYF. In DNA form, the CDR3 reads TGTGCCAGCAGCGCCACTAGCGGGAGCGGCACAGATACGCAGTATTTT.

This clone was seen once. The chain couples TRBV29-1 to TRBJ2-7; 11 bases are shared with TRBD2. This CDR3 has 17 residues. The V gene's germline CDR1 is SQVTM and CDR2 ANQGSEA. Trimming cost V 2 bases and J 4 bases; bases outside gene matches: 13. The CDR3 region is CSVELAGGSRTGYEQYF. CDR3 coding DNA: TGCAGCGTTGAACTAGCGGGAGGCTCAAGAACGGGGTACGAGCAGTACTTC.

This sequence joins TRBV4-3 and TRBJ1-2; TRBD1 might be the D (5 bases). This CDR3 spans 14 amino acids. The V gene lost 1 base and the J gene lost 6 bases, with 12 bases spanning the gap. Germline V CDR1 and CDR2: LGHNA, YSLEER. The CDR3 loop is CASSQGVQGNGYTF. The CDR3 nucleotides read TGCGCCAGCAGCCAAGGGGTTCAGGGAAATGGCTACACCTTC.

The chain links TRBV10-1 to TRBJ2-7; TRBD2 matches 8 bases. Per germline, CDR1 WNHNN and CDR2 SYGVQD (reference sequence). The CDR3 is made up of 13 amino acids. V was clipped by 8 bases and J by 2 bases; unmatched bases: 5. CDR3 protein: CASSAGVAYEQYF. The CDR3 nucleotides read TGCGCCAGCTCAGCGGGAGTGGCCTACGAGCAGTACTTC.

The chain recombines TRBV6-6 with TRBJ2-7; D not certain. Germline V gives CDR1 MNHNY, CDR2 SVGAGI (reference sequence). V gave up 2 bases and J gave up 2 bases, with 13 bases separating them. The CDR3 is 15 residues long. The CDR3 sequence: CASSYGSISTYEQYF. In nucleotides, the CDR3 is TGTGCCAGCAGTTACGGGTCCATTTCCACCTACGAGCAGTACTTC.

The chain has TRBV6-5 and TRBJ2-1; D possibly corresponds to TRBD2 (5 bases). The CDR3 is 14 amino acids. Trimming shortened V by 7 bases and J by 7 bases, and 17 bases separated the two germline ends. From germline, CDR1 is MNHEY and CDR2 SVGAGI. The CDR3 coding sequence is TGTGCCAGCACGGTGGGAGTCAGTCGTAATGAGCAGTTCTTC. Translated, it gives CASTVGVSRNEQFF.

The rearrangement uses TRBV9 and TRBJ2-5; TRBD1 is a possible D gene (6 bases). V gave up 4 bases and J gave up 2 bases, with 15 bases separating them. The CDR3 has 15 amino acids. Germline V gene sequence: CDR1 SGDLS, CDR2 YYNGEE. CDR3 sequence: CASSPQGWEQETQYF. CDR3 DNA sequence: TGTGCCAGCAGCCCCCAGGGGTGGGAGCAAGAGACCCAGTACTTC.

In its sample, this clone was seen once. CDR3 sequence: CASSPGHSYEQYF. CDR3 nucleotides: TGTGCCAGCAGCCCGGGGCACTCCTACGAGCAGTACTTC. The chain links TRBV6-5 to TRBJ2-7, with D perhaps TRBD1 or TRBD2 (5 bases each). Looked up from germline, CDR1 is MNHEY and CDR2 is SVGAGI. Trimming left V 6 bases short and J 0 bases short, with 9 bases between. CDR3 length equals 13 residues.

The chain is built from TRBV7-3 and TRBJ2-3, with D possibly matching TRBD2 (6 bases). The germline V gene encodes CDR1 SGHTA and CDR2 FQGTGA. Trimming took off 4 bases at V and 4 bases at J, with 12 bases between the two ends. The CDR3 extends over 14 amino acids. CDR3 protein: CASSSGGAPDTQYF. The CDR3 DNA is TGTGCCAGCAGCTCGGGCGGGGCCCCAGATACGCAGTATTTT.

The V call is TRBV28, the J call TRBJ1-5, with 8 bases fitting TRBD1. Trimming cost V 6 bases and J 0 bases; bases outside gene matches: 4. The CDR3 runs to 15 residues. In germline, CDR1 is MDHEN, CDR2 SYDVKM. The chain's CDR3 is CASRRQGSSNQPQHF. In DNA form, the CDR3 reads TGTGCCAGCAGGCGACAGGGGAGTAGCAATCAGCCCCAGCATTTT.

This clone appeared once. This chain uses TRBV5-1 with TRBJ2-1, with D perhaps matching TRBD1 (5 bases). Trimming cost V 4 bases and J 0 bases, with 14 bases left between them. The germline V gene encodes CDR1 SGHRS and CDR2 YFSETQ. This CDR3 has 16 residues. DNA for the CDR3: TGCGCCAGCAGCATCCTAGGGGTGAGCTCCTACAATGAGCAGTTCTTC. The encoded protein is CASSILGVSSYNEQFF.

J is TRBJ2-5 and V is TRBV13; D possibly uses TRBD1 or TRBD2 (5 bases each). Trimming removed 1 base at V and 4 bases at J, with 7 bases between. CDR1 and CDR2 from the germline V gene are PRHDT and FYEKMQ (reference sequence). The CDR3 spans 13 residues. CDR3 in amino acids: CASSLVGGETQYF. The CDR3 region has the DNA TGTGCCAGCAGCTTAGTTGGGGGAGAGACCCAGTACTTC. Drawing the rest from reference TRBV13 and TRBJ2-5, the complete variable domain is AAGVIQSPRHLIKEKRETATLKCYPIPRHDTVYWYQQGPGQDPQFLISFYEKMQSDKGSIPDRFSAQQFSDYHSELNMSSLELGDSALYFCASSLVGGETQYFGPGTRLLVL.

This clone was seen just once. J is TRBJ1-1 and V is TRBV7-9, with D tentatively TRBD1 (6 bases). The CDR3 has 13 residues. Trimming took off 5 bases at V and 4 bases at J, with 11 bases between the two ends. Germline CDR1 reads SEHNR; CDR2 reads FQNEAQ (reference sequence). CDR3 DNA sequence: TGTGCCAGCAGCCCCCTCAGGGGCACTGAAGCTTTCTTT. Translated: CASSPLRGTEAFF.